The subject of this entry is one TCR beta chain. At the DNA level, this CDR3 is encoded by other sequences in the same sample as well. The source of the sample is a study of shared clonotypes between healthy human individuals. Study details: With ages of 18 to 49, the donors were two women and a few men.

TCRdb keeps only in-frame clones here, not all; method: immunoSEQ multiplex PCR. This sample has over a million clones, with around three quarters found just once. V dropped 4 bases and J dropped 0 bases, with 3 bases sitting between them. CDR3 length: 11 amino acids. Germline assignment: CDR1 DFQATT and CDR2 SNEGSKA (reference sequence). V is TRBV20-1 and J is TRBJ1-2, with no clear D. Sequenced material: memory CD4+ T cells from PBMCs. Subset reported: CD45RA-negative fraction. The TCR comes from a man aged 18 to 35 in good health. Some clones in this sample may be carry-over from other donors' samples. This CDR3 reads CSATANYGYTF. As DNA, the CDR3 is TGCAGTGCTACAGCTAACTATGGCTACACCTTC.